This is a list of T cell receptor beta chains from one sample in a study of T cells in Graves' hyperthyroidism and ophthalmopathy. MiXCR, applied by TCRdb to the multiplex PCR reads, yields one record per CDR3 protein. Of about 610,000 distinct CDR3 sequences in the sample, under 60% are singletons; the top ten hold around 8%. The sequenced sample consisted of peripheral blood or thyroid tissue (not recorded which). These receptors all come from a woman between 18 and 29 years old with Graves' hyperthyroidism. CDR3s include the opening cysteine and the closing phenylalanine or tryptophan. D genes are given only for firm matches. Size is omitted from some rows. Given values are once, few, many or a class for expanded clones.

v_call	clone_size	j_call	d_call	cdr3_nt	cdr3_aa
TRBV6-2/TRBV6-3	many	TRBJ2-7	.	TGTGCCAGCAGTTCAATGGCAGGGACCTCCTACGAGCAGTACTTC	CASSSMAGTSYEQYF
TRBV12-3/TRBV12-4	many	TRBJ1-2	TRBD1	TGTGCCAGCAGACGGTCAGGGGGGTTTAGCTATGGCTACACCTTC	CASRRSGGFSYGYTF
TRBV29-1	.	TRBJ2-2	.	TGCAGCTTAGTGGCGGTCCTGGACGCCGGGGAGCTGTTTTTT	CSLVAVLDAGELFF
TRBV29-1	few	TRBJ1-3	.	TGCAGCGTTGAAGATCGGGGGGAAGGAAACACCATATATTTT	CSVEDRGEGNTIYF
TRBV12-3/TRBV12-4	many	TRBJ1-1	.	TGTGCCAGCAGTTCCCCCCCGTACGTTGGGGGTGACACTGAAGCTTTCTTT	CASSSPPYVGGDTEAFF
TRBV7-4	many	TRBJ1-2	.	TGTGCCAGCAGCTTAGAGCACGGGGGCTACACCTTC	CASSLEHGGYTF
TRBV6-5	few	TRBJ2-7	.	TGTGCCAGCAGTTACTTGGCAGGGAACGAGCAGTACTTC	CASSYLAGNEQYF
TRBV7-2	.	TRBJ2-2	TRBD2	TGTGCCAGCAGCTTATTCGGCGGGAGGGCCACCGGGGAGCTGTTTTTT	CASSLFGGRATGELFF
TRBV14	.	TRBJ2-3	.	TGTGCCAGCAGCCAAAGGACCCATACGCAGTATTTT	CASSQRTHTQYF
TRBV12-3/TRBV12-4	many	TRBJ2-5	.	TGTGCCAGCAAACCGGGACGGCAGACCATGGGGGGAGAGACCCAGTACTTC	CASKPGRQTMGGETQYF
TRBV5-1	few	TRBJ1-4	.	TGCGCCAGCAGCTTAGGGGGGCCGGGTGAAAAACTGTTTTTT	CASSLGGPGEKLFF
TRBV29-1	.	TRBJ2-3	.	TGCAGCGTGGGTAGGGCATCCAAGCGCACAGATACGCAGTATTTT	CSVGRASKRTDTQYF
TRBV29-1	.	TRBJ2-5	.	TGCAGCGTTGAAGATGCGAGAGGACAAGAGACCCAGTACTTC	CSVEDARGQETQYF
TRBV9	many	TRBJ1-2	.	TGTGCCAGCAGCGTTACAGGGTTAATTGGAGGTGGCTACACCTTC	CASSVTGLIGGGYTF
TRBV2	.	TRBJ1-5	.	TGTGCCAGCAGTGTCGACGGACTCCAAGAGACCCAGCATTTT	CASSVDGLQETQHF
TRBV4-1	.	TRBJ2-7	TRBD1	TGCGCCAGCAGCCAAAAAATGACAGGGGGGAACGAGCAGTACTTC	CASSQKMTGGNEQYF
TRBV2	.	TRBJ2-2	.	TGTGCCAGCAGTGAAGCGTATGCCGGCGGGATCGGGGAGCTGTTTTTT	CASSEAYAGGIGELFF
TRBV27	.	TRBJ2-7	TRBD2	TGTGCCAGCAGTACTAGCGGGAGATTGGGCAACGAGCAGTACTTC	CASSTSGRLGNEQYF
TRBV5-4	.	TRBJ2-7	.	TGTGCCAGCAGCCACCCCGGTGGGACTCCTAGCTCCTACGAGCAGTACTTC	CASSHPGGTPSSYEQYF
TRBV20-1	few	TRBJ2-1	.	TGCAGTGCTAGAGGGGTGGGCGGTGGGAATGAGCAGTTCTTC	CSARGVGGGNEQFF
TRBV7-9	many	TRBJ2-7	.	TGTGCCAGCAGCTTGATCGGGCCCTCCTACGAGCAGTACTTC	CASSLIGPSYEQYF
TRBV20-1	many	TRBJ2-5	.	TGCAGTGCTGGACTGAAGGAGACCCAGTACTTC	CSAGLKETQYF
TRBV5-1	few	TRBJ2-1	TRBD1	TGCGCCAGCAGCGGGACAGGGGTTTTTGGTGAGCAGTTCTTC	CASSGTGVFGEQFF
TRBV7-2	many	TRBJ1-4	.	TGTGCCAGCAGCCCCGAGGCGATTTCTAATGAAAAACTGTTTTTT	CASSPEAISNEKLFF
TRBV4-1	.	TRBJ2-2	TRBD2	TGCGCCAGCAGCCAACGCTCACTAGCGGGAGCTCGAACCGGGGAGCTGTTTTTT	CASSQRSLAGARTGELFF
TRBV12-3/TRBV12-4	many	TRBJ1-3	.	TGTGCCAGCAGCGTGTCTTACTCTGGAAACACCATATATTTT	CASSVSYSGNTIYF
TRBV4-2	.	TRBJ1-2	TRBD1	TGTGCCAGCAGCCAAGATGGGGCAGGGGGCTATGGCTACACCTTC	CASSQDGAGGYGYTF
TRBV10-3	.	TRBJ2-2	.	TGTGCCATCAATCACCCACAGGACACCGGGGAGCTGTTTTTT	CAINHPQDTGELFF
TRBV7-3	.	TRBJ1-5	.	TGTGCCAGCAGCTTAAGTCCAGGGTTCAATCAGCCCCAGCATTTT	CASSLSPGFNQPQHF
TRBV7-9	many	TRBJ1-3	.	TGTGCCAGCAGCTCATACCCCCAGGGAAACACCATATATTTT	CASSSYPQGNTIYF
TRBV18	.	TRBJ2-7	TRBD2	TGTGCCAGCTCACCATGGACTAGCGGGAGTTCGGACTACGAGCAGTACTTC	CASSPWTSGSSDYEQYF
TRBV7-9	.	TRBJ2-7	TRBD2	TGTGCCAGCAGCTCGGGACTAGCGTACAGCGAGCAGTACTTC	CASSSGLAYSEQYF
TRBV20-1	.	TRBJ2-7	TRBD2	TGCAGTGCTACCCTCCGGGGCGGGAGCTACGAGCAGTACTTC	CSATLRGGSYEQYF
TRBV4-3	many	TRBJ2-7	.	TGCGCCAGCAGCCCACAAGAGAGGGTACAGGGCGGCGAGCAGTACTTC	CASSPQERVQGGEQYF
TRBV20-1	many	TRBJ2-7	.	TGCAGTGCTAGAGGGACTCGACACTACGAGCAGTACTTC	CSARGTRHYEQYF
TRBV2	.	TRBJ1-4	TRBD1	TGTGCCAGCAGGGGGGACAGGGTAGTTGAAAAACTGTTTTTT	CASRGDRVVEKLFF
TRBV6-6	many	TRBJ1-5	.	TGTGCCAGCAGTTACAACCGGGACTCTCATCAGCCCCAGCATTTT	CASSYNRDSHQPQHF
TRBV7-9	.	TRBJ1-2	TRBD1	TGTGCCAGCAGCTCATTCCTCGGGACAGGGGCGGACTATGGCTACACCTTC	CASSSFLGTGADYGYTF
TRBV6-1	once	TRBJ2-5	TRBD2	TGTGCCAGCAGCGAGACTAGCGGGAGTGGAGAGACCCAGTACTTC	CASSETSGSGETQYF
TRBV24-1	many	TRBJ1-1	.	TGTGCCACCAGTGACTCCGACACGCGGCAAGCTTTCTTT	CATSDSDTRQAFF